This TCR beta chain was recorded in a study of shared clonotypes between healthy human individuals. TCRdb's table, derived via immunoSEQ multiplex PCR, lists solely in-frame clones and lacks some. Here the sample spans about 2.1 million clones, 85% to 95% being singletons. Naive CD8 cells lacked CD45RO, underwent positive selection for CCR7 and left out terminally differentiated effector memory CD45RA+ cells. Everyone who donated was a Caucasian adult who lived in Nashville, Tennessee. What was sequenced was naive CD8+ T cells from PBMCs. The TCR comes from a man aged 18-30 years in good health. Some clones in this sample may be carry-over from other donors' samples.

The CDR3 reads CASSQGLAGVTVLDEQFF. The CDR3 nucleotides are TGCGCCAGCAGCCAAGGACTAGCGGGAGTTACGGTCTTGGATGAGCAGTTCTTC. V is TRBV4-3 and J is TRBJ2-1; 12 bases agree with TRBD2. Germline CDR1 reads LGHNA; CDR2 reads YSLEER. The junction had 12 bases not matched to a gene; V was cut back by 1 base and J by 8 bases. This CDR3 contains 18 residues.